These 23 T cell receptor beta chains were all obtained from the same sample, sequenced in a study of blood T cell repertoires in COVID-19. The assay was immunoSEQ multiplex PCR, and TCRdb's table has in-frame clones only and misses some. The data contain tens of thousands of clones, approximately 90% of them singletons. Input material: peripheral blood. The receptor set was obtained from a man aged 45-65 years with acute or convalescent COVID-19.

The J gene is TRBJ1-1, the V gene TRBV24-1; a possible D gene is TRBD1 (5 bases). The CDR3 is 14 residues long. Trimming cost V 4 bases and J 0 bases, with 8 bases left between them. CDR1 KGHDR and CDR2 SFDVKD come from the germline V gene. Here the CDR3 reads CATSETDMNTEAFF. The CDR3 DNA sequence: TGTGCCACCAGTGAGACAGATATGAACACTGAAGCTTTCTTT.

This chain connects TRBV4-1 to TRBJ2-1; 9 positions match TRBD1. Germline CDR1 MGHRA, CDR2 YSYEKL. V trimming: 3 bases; J trimming: 7 bases; junction bases outside the gene matches: 7. The CDR3 spans 15 residues. The CDR3 reads CASSHPGQGRNEQFF. The CDR3 region has the DNA TGCGCCAGCAGCCACCCGGGACAGGGAAGGAATGAGCAGTTCTTC.

The chain recombines TRBV18 with TRBJ2-7; D perhaps matches TRBD2 (6 bases). This CDR3 comprises 14 residues. Germline-derived CDR1 and CDR2 are KGHSH and LQKENI. Between the trimmed V and J ends, which lost 2 bases and 2 bases, there was a span of 10 bases. The CDR3 reads CASSPERVTYEQYF. In DNA, the CDR3 is TGTGCCAGCTCACCAGAGCGGGTTACCTACGAGCAGTACTTC.

The chain employs TRBV4-3 and TRBJ1-5; a possible D gene is TRBD1 (5 bases). Trimming stripped 0 bases from V and 1 base from J, with 10 bases between. The CDR3 is made up of 16 amino acids. Germline CDR1 reads LGHNA; CDR2 reads YSLEER. Here the CDR3 reads CASSQEAQGSNQPQHF. CDR3 DNA sequence: TGCGCCAGCAGCCAAGAAGCTCAGGGCAGCAATCAGCCCCAGCATTTT.

The V and J genes are TRBV6-6 and TRBJ2-1, with 11 bases identical to TRBD2. CDR1 is MNHNY, CDR2 SVGAGI, per germline (reference sequence). This CDR3 is built from 16 residues. V trimming: 5 bases; J trimming: 1 base; junction bases outside the gene matches: 4. The CDR3 sequence is CASSGASGRSYNEQFF. CDR3 DNA: TGTGCCAGCAGTGGGGCTAGCGGGAGGTCCTACAATGAGCAGTTCTTC.

This chain joins TRBV19 and TRBJ1-1; maybe TRBD1 (5 bases). Germline CDR1 reads LNHDA; CDR2 reads SQIVND (reference sequence). The CDR3 is made up of 15 amino acids. V dropped 0 bases and J dropped 3 bases, with 11 bases sitting between them. The CDR3, as DNA: TGTGCCAGTAGTATAGACCCCGGGGGGGACACTGAAGCTTTCTTT. It is translated as CASSIDPGGDTEAFF.

The CDR3 sequence is CASSLRIRLAGDEYF. CDR3 DNA sequence: TGCGCCAGCAGCTTGAGGATTAGACTAGCGGGAGATGAGTACTTC. The chain links TRBV5-1 to TRBJ2-7; 12 bases agree with TRBD2. V lost 1 base to trimming and J lost 11 bases; unmatched junction nucleotides: 10. This CDR3 contains 15 residues. CDR1 and CDR2 (germline): SGHRS, YFSETQ.

The chain has TRBV6-5 and TRBJ1-2, with TRBD1 identical over 8 bases. CDR1 is MNHEY, CDR2 SVGAGI, per germline. The CDR3 loop spans 13 amino acids. J lost 6 bases, V lost 6 bases, and 6 bases had no gene match. The DNA for the CDR3 is TGTGCCAGCAGGTCGACAGGGGATCATGGCTACACCTTC. Translating it yields CASRSTGDHGYTF.

In this sample, this clone turned up once. The rearrangement links TRBV18 to TRBJ2-1; possible D gene TRBD2, 6 bases. The germline gives CDR1 KGHSH, CDR2 LQKENI. Trimming removed 4 bases from V and 4 bases from J, with 17 bases in between. The CDR3 extends over 16 amino acids. This CDR3 is CASSLSFSSVYNEQFF. CDR3 nucleotide sequence: TGTGCCAGCTCACTAAGTTTCTCTAGCGTTTACAATGAGCAGTTCTTC.

V is TRBV19 and J is TRBJ1-1, with D perhaps TRBD1 (6 bases). The CDR3 contains 15 residues. Per germline, CDR1 LNHDA and CDR2 SQIVND (reference sequence). With 5 bases removed from V and 0 bases from J, the gap between germline ends came to 13 bases. This CDR3 is CASSFDRRLNTEAFF. For the CDR3, the DNA is TGTGCCAGTAGTTTCGACAGGCGACTGAACACTGAAGCTTTCTTT.

The chain carries TRBV19 and TRBJ2-4; D unclear. Germline assignment: CDR1 LNHDA and CDR2 SQIVND (reference sequence). The germline V and J ends were trimmed by 10 bases and 7 bases, with 11 bases remaining between them. The CDR3 extends over 11 amino acids. The CDR3 bases are TGTGCCACCACGAACCAGAACATTCAGTACTTC. Translating it yields CATTNQNIQYF. The variable domain in full, with the rest retrieved from reference TRBV19 and TRBJ2-4, is DGGITQSPKYLFRKEGQNVTLSCEQNLNHDAMYWYRQDPGQGLRLIYYSQIVNDFQKGDIAEGYSVSREKKESFPLTVTSAQKNPTAFYLCATTNQNIQYFGAGTRLSVL.

The gene calls are TRBV7-2 and TRBJ2-5; maybe TRBD2 (6 bases). This CDR3 contains 13 residues. The germline CDR1 and CDR2 sequences are SGHTA and FQGNSA. The ends were cut back, 2 bases at V and 4 bases at J, with 8 bases in the middle. The CDR3 bases are TGTGCCAGCAGCTTACTAGCGTCAGAGACCCAGTACTTC. Translation gives CASSLLASETQYF.

This chain links TRBV3-1 (or the pseudogene TRBV3-2) with TRBJ2-1; D might be TRBD2 (5 bases). The germline CDR1 and CDR2 sequences are LGHDT and YNNKEL (reference sequence). The CDR3 extends over 15 amino acids. Trimming took off 2 bases at V and 6 bases at J, with 14 bases between the two ends. The CDR3 sequence is CASSQSGGRVNEQFF. The CDR3 DNA reads as TGTGCCAGCAGCCAAAGCGGCGGGCGAGTCAATGAGCAGTTCTTC.

The chain recombines TRBV15 with TRBJ1-4; D gene ambiguous. V was clipped by 0 bases and J by 8 bases, with 16 bases between them. Per germline, CDR1 LNHNV and CDR2 YYDKDF (reference sequence). The CDR3 loop spans 16 amino acids. The CDR3 bases are TGTGCCACCAGCAGAGATGCGAGGGTTTTAGGGGAAAAACTGTTTTTT. Translating gives CATSRDARVLGEKLFF.

The chain combines TRBV21-1 with TRBJ2-7; the table's D gene call, TRBD2, was not cross checked with the DNA. TRBV21-1 is a pseudogene segment. CDR3 length: 16 residues. The CDR3 loop reads CASSNGNSGRGYEQYF. CDR3 nucleotides: TGTGCCAGCAGCAATGGCAATAGCGGGAGGGGGTACGAGCAGTACTTC.

V and J are TRBV2 and TRBJ1-2; TRBD1 might be the D (5 bases). CDR1 and CDR2 (germline): SNHLY, FYNNEI. V was clipped by 6 bases and J by 4 bases, with 15 bases between them. There are 14 residues in the CDR3. The CDR3 protein is CASSPLQASYGYTF. In DNA form, the CDR3 reads TGTGCCAGCAGCCCGCTACAGGCCTCCTATGGCTACACCTTC.

The chain combines TRBV29-1 with TRBJ1-3; 7 bases are shared with TRBD1. The V segment lost 6 bases and the J segment 0 bases; nucleotides outside the gene matches: 2. Germline CDR1 and CDR2: SQVTM and ANQGSEA. The CDR3 runs to 13 residues. The CDR3: CSVGQSSGNTIYF. DNA of the CDR3: TGCAGCGTGGGACAGAGCTCTGGAAACACCATATATTTT.

J is TRBJ2-3 and V is TRBV4-3, with a tentative D call TRBD2 (5 bases). V was clipped by 0 bases and J by 0 bases, with 16 bases between them. The CDR3 length is 18 residues. Germline loops: CDR1 LGHNA, CDR2 YSLEER. CDR3: CASSQDGLALSSTDTQYF. The DNA of the CDR3 is TGCGCCAGCAGCCAAGATGGGCTAGCATTATCTAGCACAGATACGCAGTATTTT.

The chain couples TRBV10-3 to TRBJ2-7, with a weak D call TRBD1 (5 bases). Germline loops: CDR1 ENHRY, CDR2 SYGVKD. This CDR3 region has 12 residues. V lost 7 bases, J lost 2 bases, and 9 bases lay in between. CDR3: CAITDSTYEQYF. The CDR3 DNA sequence: TGTGCCATCACTGACAGTACCTACGAGCAGTACTTC.

The V and J genes are TRBV11-3 and TRBJ1-4; 7 bases map to TRBD1. The ends lost 5 bases at V and 5 bases at J; junction bases unmatched: 8. The CDR3 extends over 15 amino acids. CDR1 is SGHNT, CDR2 YENEEA, per germline. The CDR3 is CASSAPGQLNEKLFF. The CDR3 nucleotides read TGTGCCAGCAGCGCGCCGGGACAGCTCAATGAAAAACTGTTTTTT.

In its sample, this clone was seen a few times. The J gene is TRBJ1-1, the V gene TRBV7-9; 7 bases are a match to TRBD1. This CDR3 comprises 16 residues. V gave up 1 base and J gave up 1 base; unmatched junction bases: 6. Germline loops: CDR1 SEHNR, CDR2 FQNEAQ (reference sequence). CDR3 DNA: TGTGCCAGCAGCTTAGGACAGGGAGAAGGGAACACTGAAGCTTTCTTT. This translates into CASSLGQGEGNTEAFF.

This chain uses TRBV27 with TRBJ2-3; 9 positions match TRBD2. Germline-derived CDR1 and CDR2 are MNHEY and SMNVEV (reference sequence). Losses at the gene ends were 2 bases for V and 7 bases for J; bases not matched to a gene: 13. The CDR3 contains 17 residues. In nucleotides, the CDR3 is TGTGCCAGCAGTTTAGGCGGAGCGGGAGGAGGTCTATATACGCAGTATTTT. Protein: CASSLGGAGGGLYTQYF.

This rearrangement joins TRBV24-1 to TRBJ2-2; 10 bases are shared with TRBD1. The CDR3 sequence is 16 residues long. Germline V gene sequence: CDR1 KGHDR, CDR2 SFDVKD. After removal of 1 base from V and 4 bases from J, the junction contained 2 bases not matched to a gene. CDR3 sequence (DNA): TGTGCCACCAGTGATTTTCGACAGGGGGCCACCGGGGAGCTGTTTTTT. Its translation: CATSDFRQGATGELFF.